Shown below are 15 T cell receptor beta chains from a single sample sequenced in a study of blood T cell repertoires in COVID-19. Repertoires were generated with immunoSEQ multiplex PCR, while TCRdb's copy carries only in-frame clones and drops some. Of about 37,000 clones in the sample, 70% to 90% were seen once. Sequenced material: peripheral blood. Source of these receptors: a man between 60 and 75 years old with active COVID-19.

This clone was seen a single time. V and J are TRBV5-1 and TRBJ2-1, with TRBD2 identical over 14 bases. There are 15 residues in the CDR3. J was trimmed by 9 bases and V by 7 bases; bases with no gene match: 9. Germline CDR1 reads SGHRS; CDR2 reads YFSETQ. The CDR3 loop reads CASDPGLAGVGEQFF. The DNA for the CDR3 is TGCGCCAGCGATCCGGGACTAGCGGGAGTAGGTGAGCAGTTCTTC.

This chain links TRBV11-3 with TRBJ2-2, with D unclear. With 1 base removed from V and 4 bases from J, the gap between germline ends came to 7 bases. CDR3 size: 14 residues. From germline, CDR1 is SGHNT and CDR2 YENEEA. CDR3 nucleotides: TGTGCCAGCAGCTTAGCCTATAGCACCGGGGAGCTGTTTTTT. It is translated as CASSLAYSTGELFF.

V and J are TRBV10-3 and TRBJ1-1, with 7 positions matching TRBD1. V was pared by 10 bases and J by 6 bases, with 11 bases of the junction left unmatched. The CDR3 is 13 residues long. CDR1 ENHRY and CDR2 SYGVKD come from the germline V gene. The chain's CDR3 is CATEMDRPSEAFF. The CDR3, as DNA: TGTGCCACCGAAATGGACAGGCCCTCTGAAGCTTTCTTT.

The chain joins TRBV11-2 to TRBJ2-3; 10 bases align to TRBD2. The V gene's germline CDR1 is SGHAT and CDR2 FQNNGV. Trimming at V came to 8 bases and at J to 2 bases, leaving 4 bases not matched to a gene. The CDR3 is 14 residues long. The CDR3 loop reads CASRTSGNTDTQYF. CDR3 coding DNA: TGTGCCAGCCGGACTAGCGGAAACACAGATACGCAGTATTTT. Full variable domain (remainder filled in from reference TRBV11-2 and TRBJ2-3): EAGVAQSPRYKIIEKRQSVAFWCNPISGHATLYWYQQILGQGPKLLIQFQNNGVVDDSQLPKDRFSAERLKGVDSTLKIQPAKLEDSAVYLCASRTSGNTDTQYFGPGTRLTVL.

This rearrangement joins TRBV19 to TRBJ2-7, with 8 bases aligning to TRBD1. The ends lost 6 bases at V and 6 bases at J; junction bases unmatched: 7. There are 13 residues in the CDR3. Germline V gene lookup returns CDR1 LNHDA and CDR2 SQIVND (reference sequence). The CDR3 DNA is TGTGCCAGTAGGAGACAGGGGCGCGGCGAGCAGTACTTC. Amino acids: CASRRQGRGEQYF.

V is TRBV2 and J is TRBJ2-7, with 8 bases that match TRBD1. This CDR3 has 15 residues. V trimming: 6 bases; J trimming: 4 bases; junction bases outside the gene matches: 11. CDR1 is SNHLY, CDR2 FYNNEI, per germline. The CDR3 DNA reads TGTGCCAGCAGCCCAGGGGGCTACCCCCCTTACGAGCAGTACTTC. Translation: CASSPGGYPPYEQYF. The full variable domain, its missing parts supplied by reference TRBV2 and TRBJ2-7, is EPEVTQTPSHQVTQMGQEVILRCVPISNHLYFYWYRQILGQKVEFLVSFYNNEISEKSEIFDDQFSVERPDGSNFTLKIRSTKLEDSAMYFCASSPGGYPPYEQYFGPGTRLTVT.

J is TRBJ2-5 and V is TRBV7-3, with D maybe TRBD1 (5 bases). V gave up 5 bases and J gave up 2 bases, with 9 bases separating them. Germline V gene sequence: CDR1 SGHTA, CDR2 FQGTGA. The CDR3 spans 13 residues. This chain's CDR3 is CASSATVQETQYF. CDR3 nucleotide sequence: TGTGCCAGCAGCGCGACAGTTCAAGAGACCCAGTACTTC. Variable domain in full (rest from reference TRBV7-3 and TRBJ2-5): GAGVSQTPSNKVTEKGKYVELRCDPISGHTALYWYRQSLGQGPEFLIYFQGTGAADDSGLPNDRFFAVRPEGSVSTLKIQRTERGDSAVYLCASSATVQETQYFGPGTRLLVL.

The chain employs TRBV3-1 (or the pseudogene TRBV3-2) and TRBJ2-1; TRBD2 aligns across 7 bases. The CDR3 consists of 16 residues. The V and J ends lost 4 bases and 2 bases, in that order; junction bases with no gene match: 8. Germline CDR1 LGHDT, CDR2 YNNKEL (reference sequence). The CDR3 loop reads CASSPKRAGPYNEQFF. In DNA form, the CDR3 reads TGTGCCAGCAGCCCCAAGCGAGCGGGGCCCTACAATGAGCAGTTCTTC.

This clone was counted a single time. The chain combines TRBV3-1 (or the pseudogene TRBV3-2) with TRBJ2-3; weak D call: TRBD2 (5 bases). There are 14 residues in the CDR3. Trimming removed 4 bases at V and 0 bases at J, with 8 bases between. Germline-derived CDR1 and CDR2 are LGHDT and YNNKEL (reference sequence). DNA for the CDR3: TGTGCCAGCAGCCTAGCGACTAGCACAGATACGCAGTATTTT. This sequence encodes CASSLATSTDTQYF.

The V gene is TRBV7-9, the J gene TRBJ1-4, with D tentatively TRBD1 (6 bases). With 6 bases removed from V and 4 bases from J, the gap between germline ends came to 15 bases. Looked up from germline, CDR1 is SEHNR and CDR2 is FQNEAQ (reference sequence). CDR3 length: 15 residues. The CDR3 DNA reads as TGTGCCAGCAGGAACCAGGGGCACGATAATGAAAAACTGTTTTTT. Protein product: CASRNQGHDNEKLFF.

CDR3 nucleotides: TGTGCCAGCAGTTTTGTAGATTACGAGCAGTACTTC. Translated, it gives CASSFVDYEQYF. The rearrangement links TRBV12-3 or TRBV12-4 to TRBJ2-7; D unresolved. V was clipped by 3 bases and J by 4 bases, with 7 bases between them. The CDR3 runs 12 residues.

V gene TRBV5-5 combines with J gene TRBJ1-3, with D tentatively TRBD1 (6 bases). V was trimmed by 4 bases and J by 1 base, leaving 12 bases between them. Germline V lookup: CDR1 SGHKS, CDR2 YYEKEE (reference sequence). The CDR3 runs 15 residues. CDR3 sequence (DNA): TGTGCCAGCAGCGGCTATCAGGGGTCTGGAAACACCATATATTTT. It encodes CASSGYQGSGNTIYF.

This clone appeared once. The rearrangement joins TRBV5-1 to TRBJ2-1, with 7 bases lining up with TRBD2. CDR1 is SGHRS, CDR2 YFSETQ, per germline. Losses at the gene ends were 4 bases for V and 10 bases for J; bases not matched to a gene: 11. The CDR3 runs to 14 residues. The CDR3 DNA is TGCGCCAGCAGCGCAGACGGACTAGAACCCGAGCAGTTCTTC. Its translation: CASSADGLEPEQFF.

V gene TRBV5-6 combines with J gene TRBJ2-7, with 12 bases that match TRBD2. The germline CDR1 and CDR2 sequences are SGHDT and YYEEEE. The CDR3 has 16 residues. Trimming took 4 bases from V and 3 from J; bases not matched to a gene: 8. In nucleotides, the CDR3 is TGTGCCAGCAGCCCCGGGACTAGCGGGTTTCTCTACGAGCAGTACTTC. As protein: CASSPGTSGFLYEQYF.

This clone was counted between two and nine times. The chain couples TRBV5-4 to TRBJ2-5, with TRBD2 matching 10 bases. CDR1 and CDR2 from the germline V gene are SGHNT and YYREEE (reference sequence). The length of the CDR3 is 17 residues. V trimming: 1 base; J trimming: 5 bases; junction bases outside the gene matches: 11. The CDR3 loop is CASSLSLASGSRETQYF. CDR3 sequence (DNA): TGTGCCAGCAGCTTGTCGCTTGCTAGCGGGAGCCGGGAGACCCAGTACTTC.